This TCR beta chain was sequenced during a study of shared clonotypes between healthy human individuals. There are 12 residues in the CDR3. The germline V gene has CDR1 MNHEY and CDR2 SMNVEV (reference sequence). Remarks on this clone: Its target is unknown. Sequence at one end of the junction differs from germline and may be a read error.

Overall study findings and caveats: Expectations were that clonotype sharing among donors would be affected by sequencing depth.

Terminally differentiated effector memory CD45RA+ cells were excluded from the naive CD8 cells, which were CD45RO-negative and positively selected for CCR7. Repertoires were generated with immunoSEQ multiplex PCR, while TCRdb's copy carries only in-frame clones and drops some. The table records about 2 million clones, approximately 95% of them present only once. V usage is TRBV27 and J usage is TRBJ2-1; no clear D. Sequencing was done on a sample of naive CD8+ T cells sorted from blood. This clonotype was obtained from a man aged 18 to 30 in good health. The CDR3 loop is CATSLLGDEQFF. CDR3 bases: TGTGCCACCAGTTTACTTGGGGATGAGCAGTTCTTC.